These 6 T cell receptor beta chains originate from one sample sequenced in a study of regulatory T cells in long-lasting Graves disease. Both iRepertoire HTBI primers and Arm-PCR of CDR3 regions were used to build the TCR beta libraries. MiXCR, applied by TCRdb to the multiplex PCR reads, yields one record per CDR3 protein. The sample yields around 240,000 distinct CDR3 sequences, under 20% seen once. Regarding time point: newly diagnosed GD, antithyroid drugs for less than 3 months. Extracted PBMC RNA gave rise to the TCR library. The same sample was also studied in work on T cells in Graves' hyperthyroidism and ophthalmopathy.

The specimen was peripheral blood mononuclear cells (PBMCs), collected at new diagnosis, from a patient treated with antithyroid drugs. These receptors all come from a woman in her 30s with Graves disease.

The chain couples TRBV10-3 to TRBJ1-5; a weak D match, TRBD1 (5 bases). Trimming took off 5 bases at V and 4 bases at J, with 12 bases between the two ends. The length of the CDR3 is 14 residues. From germline, CDR1 is ENHRY and CDR2 SYGVKD. The DNA of the CDR3 is TGTGCCATCAGTCCAGACAGACTGAATCAGCCCCAGCATTTT. Translated: CAISPDRLNQPQHF.

Ten or more counts support this clonotype. This chain connects TRBV12-3 or TRBV12-4 to TRBJ1-3; D is unresolved. This CDR3 has 11 residues. V dropped 8 bases and J dropped 8 bases, with 10 bases sitting between them. The chain's CDR3 is CASVGSHTIYF. DNA of the CDR3: TGTGCCAGCGTTGGTTCACACACCATATATTTT.

This clonotype was recorded many times. This sequence joins TRBV6-1 and TRBJ1-2; 7 bases fit TRBD1. The CDR3 is 15 residues long. The V segment lost 6 bases and the J segment 3 bases; nucleotides outside the gene matches: 10. Germline CDR1 reads MNHNS; CDR2 reads SASEGT. CDR3 in amino acids: CASRKQGPGDYGYTF. The CDR3 coding sequence is TGTGCCAGCAGAAAACAGGGGCCTGGGGACTATGGCTACACCTTC.

This clonotype has more than one count but fewer than ten. V and J are TRBV4-1 and TRBJ1-3; possible D gene TRBD1, 5 bases. This CDR3 is 15 amino acids long. Germline loops: CDR1 MGHRA, CDR2 YSYEKL. Between the trimmed V and J ends, which lost 0 bases and 4 bases, there was a span of 10 bases. The CDR3 sequence is CASSQDLGVGNTIYF. The DNA for the CDR3 is TGCGCCAGCAGCCAAGATTTAGGGGTGGGAAACACCATATATTTT.

Ten or more counts support this clonotype. V usage is TRBV27 and J usage is TRBJ1-3; TRBD1 aligns across 7 bases. The trim removed 4 bases at V and 7 bases at J, leaving 7 bases unmatched. Looked up from germline, CDR1 is MNHEY and CDR2 is SMNVEV (reference sequence). This CDR3 contains 14 residues. The CDR3 region has the DNA TGTGCCAGCAGTTCAAACAGGGGTATGAACACCATATATTTT. Translating it yields CASSSNRGMNTIYF.

In its sample, this clonotype was seen many times. V usage is TRBV20-1 and J usage is TRBJ1-2, with D perhaps matching TRBD1 (6 bases). CDR1 and CDR2 (germline): DFQATT, SNEGSKA (reference sequence). This CDR3 is built from 13 residues. The V gene lost 6 bases and the J gene lost 10 bases, with 21 bases spanning the gap. In DNA form, the CDR3 reads TGCAGTGCCCAAAGGGCGGGGGGGCTCGACTACACCTTC. Its protein is CSAQRAGGLDYTF.